This record concerns one T cell receptor beta chain sequence. Its antigen is undetermined. The junction does not match germline at one end; this may be a read error. The entry originates in a study of early T cells in non-severe SARS-CoV-2 infection. Study overall: Unsorted whole blood bulk RNA was sequenced, with unpaired chains.

The CDR3 sequence is 15 residues long. Germline V gene data show CDR1 as SGHAT and CDR2 as FQNNGV. Individual cDNA molecules received unique molecular identifiers during library preparation. MiXCR was run by TCRdb on the 5' RACE reads, yielding one entry per CDR3 protein. The repertoire holds about 30,000 distinct CDR3 sequences, with approximately 5.5% as singletons. The study, taken as a whole, reports: Matching results from VDJdb favored anti-spike CD8 responses, leaving private and CD4 specificities undetected.

This sequence was found in an adult who was a healthcare worker with PCR-confirmed SARS-CoV-2 infection or an uninfected control (not recorded which). This chain links TRBV11-2 with TRBJ2-1; 7 bases align to TRBD2. Sequencing was carried out using whole blood. The CDR3 is CASTPTLAAYDEQFF. DNA of the CDR3: TGTGCCAGCACCCCAACGCTAGCGGCCTACGATGAGCAGTTCTTC.